This TCR beta chain is drawn from a study of PD-1 blockade in classical Hodgkin lymphoma. Study-level findings and limits: When nivolumab was started under 1 year after ASCT, patients were excluded. Complete responders' diversity at baseline resembled that of newly diagnosed patients.

On this clone itself: Its antigen is undetermined.

The CDR3 extends over 16 amino acids. The germline V gene encodes CDR1 MGHRA and CDR2 YSYEKL. V was trimmed by 2 bases and J by 4 bases, leaving 15 bases between them. Some clones are missing from TCRdb's copy, which holds only in-frame ones; the method was immunoSEQ multiplex PCR. Found here are almost 20,000 clones, roughly 72% of them singletons; the top ten hold roughly two fifths. Specified time point: cycle 4 day 1 (C4D1), after 5 to 7 weeks of nivolumab. Brentuximab vedotin exposure varied among the patients, all of whom had relapsed after autologous stem cell transplantation. Each best response was a complete response, a partial response or progressive disease.

V is TRBV4-1 and J is TRBJ1-5; the D gene is possibly TRBD1 (5 bases). The receptor was derived from a human donor with classical Hodgkin lymphoma. The input for sequencing was peripheral blood mononuclear cells (PBMCs), taken before the fourth cycle of nivolumab. CDR3: CASSQYGTALNQPQHF. The CDR3, as DNA: TGCGCCAGCAGCCAATACGGGACGGCCCTTAATCAGCCCCAGCATTTT.